This TCR beta chain was profiled in a study of graft-versus-host responses after intestinal transplantation. Study summary: The transplants performed in recipients were multivisceral, liver-intestinal, or isolated intestinal. Tacrolimus plus steroids were given to all recipients for approximately three years, preceded by anti-thymocyte globulin induction. Overall study results and limits: Present in recipient marrow, GvH clones included some that appeared first in ileum or blood. Clonal ratios of graft-versus-host to host-versus-graft in allografts were high for patients exhibiting graft-donor T cell macrochimerism.

In the case of this clone: Its specificity is not known.

Assay: immunoSEQ multiplex PCR; the TCRdb copy retains only in-frame clones and omits some. Found here are approximately 88,000 clones, 94% of them singletons; the top ten hold approximately 0.2%. V was clipped by 6 bases and J by 3 bases, with 15 bases between them. Germline values: CDR1 SEHNR, CDR2 FQNEAQ (reference sequence). The CDR3 contains 14 residues. V and J are TRBV7-9 and TRBJ2-7, with D perhaps TRBD1 (5 bases). The specimen comprised unstimulated CD4+ T cells sorted from spleen or lymph node cells, sampled before transplant. This clonotype was sampled from a human donor who was the organ donor for an intestinal transplant. CDR3 DNA: TGTGCCAGCAGTTCCATCGACAGAAGCTACGAGCAGTACTTC. Its translation: CASSSIDRSYEQYF.